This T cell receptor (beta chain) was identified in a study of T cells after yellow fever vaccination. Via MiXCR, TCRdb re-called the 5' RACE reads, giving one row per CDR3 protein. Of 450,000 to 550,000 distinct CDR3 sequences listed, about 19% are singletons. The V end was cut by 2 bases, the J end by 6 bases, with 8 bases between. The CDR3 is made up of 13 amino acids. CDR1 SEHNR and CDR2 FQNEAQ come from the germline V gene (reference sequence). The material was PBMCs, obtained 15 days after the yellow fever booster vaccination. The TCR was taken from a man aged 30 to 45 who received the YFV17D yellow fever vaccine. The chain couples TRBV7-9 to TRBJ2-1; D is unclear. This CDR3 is CASSLLGINEQFF. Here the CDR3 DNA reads TGTGCCAGCAGCTTATTGGGTATCAATGAGCAGTTCTTC.